This TCR beta chain is from a study of T cell clonality in common variable immunodeficiency. The method was immunoSEQ multiplex PCR; TCRdb's version includes in-frame clones alone and lacks a portion of them. The repertoire consists of 50,000 or so clones, none detected only once. A few counts support this clone. Its antigen is not known. The read finishes 3 residues shy of the CDR3 end, and the germline J gene is used to complete it. Germline assignment: CDR1 LNHDA and CDR2 SQIVND (reference sequence). This CDR3 comprises 19 residues. V lost 0 bases and J lost 1; bases outside the gene matches: 9. Study-level findings and limits: T cell subpopulation sequencing would be needed to explain CVID clonality. CVID subjects showed higher TCRbeta clonality than healthy controls.

Material: peripheral blood mononuclear cells. The chain couples TRBV19 to TRBJ2-2, with TRBD1 matching over 9 bases. This TCR derives from a person between 18 and 75 years old in good health. The CDR3 loop reads CASSIDRRDRALNTGELFF. CDR3 DNA (partial): TGTGCCAGTAGTATAGATCGGCGGGACAGGGCATTGAACACCGGGGAG. Filled out from reference TRBV19 and TRBJ2-2, the complete variable domain reads DGGITQSPKYLFRKEGQNVTLSCEQNLNHDAMYWYRQDPGQGLRLIYYSQIVNDFQKGDIAEGYSVSREKKESFPLTVTSAQKNPTAFYLCASSIDRRDRALNTGELFFGEGSRLTVL.